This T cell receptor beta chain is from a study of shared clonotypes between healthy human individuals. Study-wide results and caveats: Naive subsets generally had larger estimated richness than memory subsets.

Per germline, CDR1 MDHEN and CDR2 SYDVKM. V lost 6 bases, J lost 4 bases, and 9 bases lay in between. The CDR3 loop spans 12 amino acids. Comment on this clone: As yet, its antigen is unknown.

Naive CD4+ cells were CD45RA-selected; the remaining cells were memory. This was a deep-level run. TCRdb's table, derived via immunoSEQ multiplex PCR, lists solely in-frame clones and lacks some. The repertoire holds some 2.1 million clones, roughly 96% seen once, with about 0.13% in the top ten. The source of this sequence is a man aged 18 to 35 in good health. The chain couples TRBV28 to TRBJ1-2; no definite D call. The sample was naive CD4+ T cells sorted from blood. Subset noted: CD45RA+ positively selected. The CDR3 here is CASSQGPYGYTF. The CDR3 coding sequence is TGTGCCAGCAGCCAAGGCCCCTATGGCTACACCTTC.